The 30 T cell receptor beta chains below all came from one sample that was sequenced in a study of OX40 agonist ivuxolimab in advanced cancers. Method: immunoSEQ multiplex PCR; TCRdb's copy keeps in-frame clones and lacks some. The sample contains over 85,000 clones, 90% to 95% of which appear only once. This specimen consisted of CD4+ or CD8+ T cells sorted from blood, obtained in a trial of the OX40 agonist ivuxolimab. Receptor source: an adult with an advanced solid tumor such as melanoma, head and neck, liver or kidney cancer.

This rearrangement joins TRBV28 to TRBJ1-2; D is possibly TRBD1 (6 bases). The length of the CDR3 is 15 residues. V lost 3 bases, J lost 2 bases, and 13 bases lay in between. Germline V gives CDR1 MDHEN, CDR2 SYDVKM. The CDR3 sequence is CASSFLGALNYGYTF. The DNA for the CDR3 is TGTGCCAGCAGTTTTTTGGGGGCCCTAAACTATGGCTACACCTTC.

The chain recombines TRBV27 with TRBJ2-1; D remains unclear. CDR1 and CDR2 (germline): MNHEY, SMNVEV (reference sequence). The CDR3 spans 12 residues. V was clipped by 8 bases and J by 3 bases, with 8 bases between them. CDR3 sequence: CASRSFYNEQFF. For the CDR3, the DNA is TGTGCCAGCCGCAGCTTCTACAATGAGCAGTTCTTC.

The chain is built from TRBV9 and TRBJ1-1; D is undetermined. V was cut by 6 bases and J by 4 bases, with 13 bases left in between. The CDR3 extends over 13 amino acids. Germline CDR1 SGDLS, CDR2 YYNGEE. CDR3 coding DNA: TGTGCCAGCACCCCCCCTGTGGGCACTGAAGCTTTCTTT. Amino acid sequence: CASTPPVGTEAFF.

The chain is built from TRBV5-4 and TRBJ2-1; TRBD2 matches at 8 bases. CDR1 and CDR2 from the germline V gene are SGHNT and YYREEE (reference sequence). The CDR3 extends over 14 amino acids. V gave up 6 bases and J gave up 3 bases; unmatched junction bases: 5. CDR3: CASKRTSGYNEQFF. In nucleotides, the CDR3 is TGTGCCAGCAAGCGAACTAGCGGCTACAATGAGCAGTTCTTC.

The chain employs TRBV28 and TRBJ2-1; 16 nucleotides agree with TRBD2. CDR1 is MDHEN, CDR2 SYDVKM, per germline. J lost 8 bases, V lost 7 bases, and 23 bases had no gene match. This CDR3 region has 21 residues. The CDR3 protein is CASIANQGLAGGPSTYDEQFF. CDR3 DNA: TGTGCCAGCATTGCAAACCAGGGACTAGCGGGAGGGCCTTCTACTTACGATGAGCAGTTCTTC.

The CDR3: CASSQDRIAGKYEQYF. The CDR3, as DNA: TGCGCCAGCAGCCAAGATCGTATTGCAGGGAAGTACGAGCAGTACTTC. The V gene is TRBV4-3, the J gene TRBJ2-7, with D perhaps TRBD1 (5 bases). This CDR3 comprises 16 residues. V lost 0 bases to trimming and J lost 4 bases, with 16 bases between them. The germline V gene encodes CDR1 LGHNA and CDR2 YSLEER.

V gene TRBV2 combines with J gene TRBJ2-7, with TRBD1 identical over 7 bases. The CDR3 is made up of 13 amino acids. V dropped 6 bases and J dropped 5; count of bases not matched to a gene: 7. Germline V gives CDR1 SNHLY, CDR2 FYNNEI. CDR3 coding DNA: TGTGCCAGCAGAGATCACAGGGGCGACGAGCAGTACGTC. This sequence encodes CASRDHRGDEQYV.

The V gene is TRBV28, the J gene TRBJ1-6; weak D call: TRBD1 (5 bases). Germline values: CDR1 MDHEN, CDR2 SYDVKM. The V gene lost 7 bases and the J gene lost 7 bases, with 20 bases spanning the gap. CDR3 length equals 16 residues. This chain's CDR3 is CASTIKGYRQNSPLHF. Here the CDR3 DNA reads TGTGCCAGCACCATAAAGGGGTACAGACAAAATTCACCCCTCCACTTT.

This chain joins TRBV2 and TRBJ2-3, with 7 bases fitting TRBD2. The germline V gene encodes CDR1 SNHLY and CDR2 FYNNEI. The J segment lost 1 base and the V segment lost 3 bases, leaving 7 bases of the junction unmatched. This CDR3 region has 16 residues. CDR3 sequence (DNA): TGTGCCAGCAGTGACAACCAGCTAGCGGGCACAGATACGCAGTATTTT. It codes for CASSDNQLAGTDTQYF.

V is TRBV11-2 and J is TRBJ1-1, with D perhaps TRBD1 (5 bases). There are 15 residues in the CDR3. The V end lost 1 base, the J end lost 5 bases, and 14 bases lay between the germline ends. The germline gives CDR1 SGHAT, CDR2 FQNNGV. CDR3 DNA: TGTGCCAGCAGCTTAGGCTCTTCCCAGGGTACTGAAGCTTTCTTT. As protein: CASSLGSSQGTEAFF.

This chain links TRBV7-2 with TRBJ1-3; D is possibly TRBD1 (6 bases). The germline V and J ends were trimmed by 5 bases and 0 bases, with 14 bases remaining between them. CDR1 is SGHTA and CDR2 is FQGNSA in the germline V gene. This CDR3 region has 16 residues. This CDR3 reads CASSTRQESSGNTIYF. In DNA form, the CDR3 reads TGTGCCAGCAGCACGAGACAGGAGAGCTCTGGAAACACCATATATTTT.

This chain joins TRBV19 and TRBJ1-1; D is ambiguous. Deletions cut 7 bases from V and 5 bases from J, with 14 bases between. Per the germline V gene, CDR1 is LNHDA and CDR2 is SQIVND (reference sequence). This CDR3 has 13 amino acids. CDR3 sequence reads: CASIQAGGTEAFF. The CDR3 DNA sequence: TGTGCCAGTATTCAGGCAGGCGGAACTGAAGCTTTCTTT. Based on the CDR3 plus reference TRBV19 and TRBJ1-1, the full variable domain is DGGITQSPKYLFRKEGQNVTLSCEQNLNHDAMYWYRQDPGQGLRLIYYSQIVNDFQKGDIAEGYSVSREKKESFPLTVTSAQKNPTAFYLCASIQAGGTEAFFGQGTRLTVV.

This rearrangement joins TRBV18 to TRBJ2-5, with a possible D match to TRBD1 (6 bases). Germline V gene sequence: CDR1 KGHSH, CDR2 LQKENI. The CDR3 runs 15 residues. V was pared by 6 bases and J by 0 bases, with 14 bases between. DNA for the CDR3: TGTGCCAGCTCGCCCTCCGACAGGCACCAAGAGACCCAGTACTTC. Translating gives CASSPSDRHQETQYF.

The chain uses TRBV19 and TRBJ2-5; 8 bases align to TRBD2. The germline gives CDR1 LNHDA, CDR2 SQIVND (reference sequence). The CDR3 runs to 15 residues. The V and J ends lost 3 bases and 4 bases, in that order; junction bases with no gene match: 7. CDR3 sequence (DNA): TGTGCCAGTAGTATTGGTCGGGAGGGCCGAGAGACCCAGTACTTC. It translates to CASSIGREGRETQYF.

This chain connects TRBV15 to TRBJ2-1; 10 nucleotides align to TRBD2. The germline V gene encodes CDR1 LNHNV and CDR2 YYDKDF (reference sequence). The CDR3 is 18 residues long. J gave up 3 bases and V 0 bases, and 8 bases lay outside the gene matches. CDR3: CATSRDRPSGGHYNEQFF. The CDR3 coding sequence is TGTGCCACCAGCAGAGATAGACCTAGCGGGGGCCACTACAATGAGCAGTTCTTC.

The V and J genes are TRBV4-2 and TRBJ1-5; 7 positions match TRBD1. CDR1 is LGHNA, CDR2 YNFKEQ, per germline. The CDR3 is 15 residues long. V lost 2 bases, J lost 4 bases, and 5 bases stayed unmatched. CDR3 nucleotide sequence: TGTGCCAGCAGCCAAACAGGGGTGCCGAATCAGCCCCAGCATTTT. It yields the protein CASSQTGVPNQPQHF.

The V and J genes are TRBV5-1 and TRBJ2-1; D is unclear. CDR3 size: 16 residues. In germline, CDR1 is SGHRS, CDR2 YFSETQ. The V end was cut by 0 bases, the J end by 0 bases, with 10 bases between. The CDR3 coding sequence is TGCGCCAGCAGCTTGGGATCTACAAGCTCCTACAATGAGCAGTTCTTC. It yields the protein CASSLGSTSSYNEQFF.

The chain combines TRBV4-1 with TRBJ2-3; D gene uncertain. CDR1 MGHRA and CDR2 YSYEKL come from the germline V gene. Trimming pared 5 bases from V and 2 bases from J, leaving 8 bases between. The CDR3 length is 13 residues. The CDR3 is CASSKPPTDTQYF. Written as DNA, the CDR3 is TGCGCCAGCAGCAAACCCCCCACAGATACGCAGTATTTT.

The chain joins TRBV28 to TRBJ1-3; perhaps TRBD1 as D (5 bases). The germline V gene has CDR1 MDHEN and CDR2 SYDVKM. This CDR3 contains 17 residues. Trimming removed 4 bases at V and 1 base at J, with 17 bases between. CDR3 sequence: CASSSPGRTISGNTIYF. CDR3 DNA sequence: TGTGCCAGCAGTTCACCGGGACGGACTATATCTGGAAACACCATATATTTT.

The rearrangement uses TRBV9 and TRBJ2-3, with 11 bases matching TRBD2. CDR1 and CDR2 (germline): SGDLS, YYNGEE. CDR3 length: 15 amino acids. Germline trimming cut 2 bases from V and 7 bases from J; bases unmatched to any gene: 6. This chain's CDR3 is CASSVLAGGVNTQYF. The CDR3 DNA reads TGTGCCAGCAGCGTTCTAGCGGGGGGAGTTAATACGCAGTATTTT.

V is TRBV30 and J is TRBJ2-7, with 9 bases lining up with TRBD2. Germline-derived CDR1 and CDR2 are GTSNPN and SVGIG (reference sequence). The CDR3 contains 13 residues. With 7 bases clipped from V and 0 bases from J, the junction kept 4 bases outside the gene matches. The CDR3 bases are TGTGCCTTAGCGGGGGAGGACTCCTACGAGCAGTACTTC. Its protein product is CALAGEDSYEQYF.

The chain couples TRBV18 to TRBJ2-7, with a weak D call TRBD2 (6 bases). Trimming removed 2 bases from V and 5 bases from J, with 7 bases in between. Germline V gene lookup returns CDR1 KGHSH and CDR2 LQKENI. The CDR3 runs to 12 residues. The CDR3 loop is CASSPGEDEQYV. The CDR3 region has the DNA TGTGCCAGCTCACCAGGGGAGGACGAGCAGTACGTC.

This clone was seen just once. This sequence joins TRBV9 and TRBJ2-2, with no clear D. The CDR3 consists of 15 residues. V was shortened by 0 bases and J by 6 bases, with 12 bases between the two germline ends. Germline values: CDR1 SGDLS, CDR2 YYNGEE. CDR3 region: CASSVVGSAAGELFF. The CDR3 nucleotides are TGTGCCAGCAGCGTAGTAGGCAGCGCCGCCGGGGAGCTGTTTTTT. The full variable domain, completed using reference TRBV9 and TRBJ2-2, is DSGVTQTPKHLITATGQRVTLRCSPRSGDLSVYWYQQSLDQGLQFLIQYYNGEERAKGNILERFSAQQFPDLHSELNLSSLELGDSALYFCASSVVGSAAGELFFGEGSRLTVL.

V usage is TRBV6-5 and J usage is TRBJ1-5, with D uncertain. V lost 0 bases to trimming and J lost 6 bases, with 6 bases between them. This CDR3 region has 13 residues. Germline values: CDR1 MNHEY, CDR2 SVGAGI. CDR3 residues: CASSYSETQPQHF. CDR3 sequence (DNA): TGTGCCAGCAGTTACTCTGAGACTCAGCCCCAGCATTTT.

V gene TRBV5-1 combines with J gene TRBJ2-5, with TRBD1 matching 7 bases. After removal of 4 bases from V and 0 bases from J, the junction contained 3 bases not matched to a gene. The V gene's germline CDR1 is SGHRS and CDR2 YFSETQ. CDR3 size: 14 residues. CDR3 region: CASSPGQHQETQYF. The DNA of the CDR3 is TGCGCCAGCAGCCCGGGACAGCACCAAGAGACCCAGTACTTC.

This rearrangement joins TRBV28 to TRBJ1-3; D possibly corresponds to TRBD1 (6 bases). This CDR3 comprises 15 residues. Trimming took off 8 bases at V and 0 bases at J, with 14 bases between the two ends. Germline CDR1 MDHEN, CDR2 SYDVKM. CDR3 loop: CASGNQGNSGNTIYF. Here the CDR3 DNA reads TGTGCCAGCGGGAACCAGGGGAACTCTGGAAACACCATATATTTT.

J is TRBJ2-1 and V is TRBV9; possibly TRBD2 for D (6 bases). Germline-derived CDR1 and CDR2 are SGDLS and YYNGEE. The CDR3 loop spans 14 amino acids. The V end lost 2 bases, the J end lost 12 bases, and 18 bases lay between the germline ends. CDR3 protein: CASSVASEGSVQFF. DNA of the CDR3: TGTGCCAGCAGCGTTGCTAGCGAGGGTTCGGTGCAGTTCTTC.

The CDR3 is CASRGTVSSFNYGYTF. DNA for the CDR3: TGCGCCAGCAGGGGGACAGTCTCATCCTTTAACTATGGCTACACCTTC. The rearrangement joins TRBV5-1 to TRBJ1-2, with 7 positions matching TRBD1. The length of the CDR3 is 16 residues. In germline, CDR1 is SGHRS, CDR2 YFSETQ. The trim removed 5 bases at V and 1 base at J, leaving 11 bases unmatched.

This chain connects TRBV7-3 to TRBJ2-1; D unclear. V lost 1 base and J lost 0, with 10 bases in between. Germline CDR1 and CDR2: SGHTA and FQGTGA. The CDR3 runs to 16 residues. The CDR3 sequence: CASSLIRRSSYNEQFF. The CDR3 DNA sequence: TGTGCCAGCAGCTTAATAAGGCGTAGCTCCTACAATGAGCAGTTCTTC.

This chain links TRBV9 with TRBJ2-7, with TRBD1 matching 10 bases. The length of the CDR3 is 14 residues. Germline V gene lookup returns CDR1 SGDLS and CDR2 YYNGEE. The V gene end was trimmed by 3 bases and the J gene end by 5 bases; junction bases not matched to a gene: 5. The CDR3 nucleotides are TGTGCCAGCAGCGCGGGACAGGGGCTTGACGAGCAGTACTTC. As protein: CASSAGQGLDEQYF. Combining the CDR3 with reference TRBV9 and TRBJ2-7 gives the whole variable domain DSGVTQTPKHLITATGQRVTLRCSPRSGDLSVYWYQQSLDQGLQFLIQYYNGEERAKGNILERFSAQQFPDLHSELNLSSLELGDSALYFCASSAGQGLDEQYFGPGTRLTVT.